This is a list of T cell receptor beta chains from one sample in a study of identical twins. Each CDR3 protein gets one entry after TCRdb re-called the 5' RACE reads with MiXCR. The top ten hold around 1.5% of the sample, which has under 900,000 distinct CDR3 sequences, roughly an eighth seen once. This sample also belongs to another study, concerning yellow fever vaccine responses in identical twins.

Sequencing was done on a sample of PBMCs. The source is a woman aged 18-30 years in good health. The CDR3 runs from the conserved cysteine through the conserved F or W. The D gene is left open where the match is weak. Part of the rows lack a size; the others show once, few, many or a class for expanded clones.

clone size	V gene	D gene	J gene	CDR3 protein	CDR3 DNA
-	TRBV5-1	-	TRBJ2-1	CASRWAIYNEQFF	TGCGCCAGCAGGTGGGCTATCTACAATGAGCAGTTCTTC
-	TRBV3-1	-	TRBJ2-3	CASSQAVRTGGTDTQYF	TGTGCCAGCAGCCAAGCGGTTCGTACCGGAGGCACAGATACGCAGTATTTT
few	TRBV6-2/TRBV6-3	TRBD1	TRBJ2-1	CASREEGAGYNEQFF	TGTGCCAGCAGAGAAGAGGGGGCCGGCTACAATGAGCAGTTCTTC
few	TRBV10-3	-	TRBJ1-1	CAISESGLKNTEAFF	TGTGCCATCAGTGAGTCTGGGTTGAAGAACACTGAAGCTTTCTTT
-	TRBV27	-	TRBJ1-1	CASSTLGGTEAFF	TGTGCCAGCAGTACCCTGGGGGGCACTGAAGCTTTCTTT
-	TRBV20-1	TRBD1	TRBJ2-5	CSASKGQGLRGRETQYF	TGCAGTGCTAGTAAAGGACAGGGATTGAGGGGGCGAGAGACCCAGTACTTC
-	TRBV13	-	TRBJ1-1	CASSSPGRAWAFF	TGTGCCAGCAGTTCCCCCGGCAGGGCGTGGGCTTTCTTT
-	TRBV6-5	-	TRBJ2-2	CASSYSTQASNTGELFF	TGTGCCAGCAGTTACTCGACGCAGGCCAGTAACACCGGGGAGCTGTTTTTT
-	TRBV7-9	-	TRBJ2-5	CASSFEGYQETQYF	TGTGCCAGCAGCTTCGAGGGGTACCAAGAGACCCAGTACTTC
many	TRBV12-3/TRBV12-4	TRBD2	TRBJ2-7	CASSLWPSGSIYEQYF	TGTGCCAGCAGTTTATGGCCTAGCGGGAGTATCTACGAGCAGTACTTC
-	TRBV28	-	TRBJ2-6	CASSFWGGIIRTGANVLTF	TGTGCCAGCAGTTTTTGGGGCGGTATTATTAGAACTGGGGCCAACGTCCTGACTTTC
many	TRBV3-1	TRBD2	TRBJ2-2	CASSPGVAGSTGELFF	TGTGCCAGCAGCCCCGGAGTAGCGGGGAGCACCGGGGAGCTGTTTTTT
once	TRBV10-2	-	TRBJ2-5	CASSESVRGTQYF	TGCGCCAGCAGTGAGTCGGTCAGGGGGACCCAGTACTTC
-	TRBV12-3/TRBV12-4	-	TRBJ2-2	CASSLTYGAGAAGELFF	TGTGCCAGCAGCCTCACCTACGGGGCAGGGGCCGCCGGGGAGCTGTTTTTT
-	TRBV5-1	TRBD1	TRBJ2-1	CASSPATGAYGWNEQFF	TGCGCCAGCAGCCCGGCAACAGGGGCTTACGGGTGGAATGAGCAGTTCTTC
-	TRBV11-2	TRBD2	TRBJ2-7	CASSVSSGSIYEQYF	TGTGCCAGCAGCGTGTCTAGCGGGAGTATCTACGAGCAGTACTTC
few	TRBV7-7	-	TRBJ2-2	CASSLDSPGITGELFF	TGTGCCAGCAGCTTAGATTCACCGGGTATCACCGGGGAGCTGTTTTTT
few	TRBV6-6	-	TRBJ2-1	CASSYSMHEQFF	TGTGCCAGCAGTTACTCAATGCATGAGCAGTTCTTC
few	TRBV6-5	-	TRBJ2-4	CASSYSISGDIQYF	TGTGCCAGCAGTTACTCGATATCGGGGGACATTCAGTACTTC
few	TRBV12-3/TRBV12-4	-	TRBJ2-1	CASSGEIYNEQFF	TGTGCCAGCTCGGGAGAGATCTACAATGAGCAGTTCTTC